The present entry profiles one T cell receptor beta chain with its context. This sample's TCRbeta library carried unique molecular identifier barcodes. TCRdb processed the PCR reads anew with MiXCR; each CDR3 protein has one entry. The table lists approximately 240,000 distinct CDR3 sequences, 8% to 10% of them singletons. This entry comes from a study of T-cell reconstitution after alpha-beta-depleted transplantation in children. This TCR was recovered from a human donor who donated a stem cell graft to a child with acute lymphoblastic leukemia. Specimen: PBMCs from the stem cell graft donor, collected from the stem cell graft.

CDR3 in amino acids: CASSAGGYEQYF. The CDR3 region has the DNA TGTGCCAGCAGTGCAGGGGGCTACGAGCAGTACTTC. J is TRBJ2-7 and V is TRBV6-2 or TRBV6-3, with 7 bases fitting TRBD1. The CDR3 covers 12 residues. Trimming took 5 bases from V and 3 from J; bases not matched to a gene: 1. Germline loops: CDR1 MNHEY, CDR2 SVGEGT.